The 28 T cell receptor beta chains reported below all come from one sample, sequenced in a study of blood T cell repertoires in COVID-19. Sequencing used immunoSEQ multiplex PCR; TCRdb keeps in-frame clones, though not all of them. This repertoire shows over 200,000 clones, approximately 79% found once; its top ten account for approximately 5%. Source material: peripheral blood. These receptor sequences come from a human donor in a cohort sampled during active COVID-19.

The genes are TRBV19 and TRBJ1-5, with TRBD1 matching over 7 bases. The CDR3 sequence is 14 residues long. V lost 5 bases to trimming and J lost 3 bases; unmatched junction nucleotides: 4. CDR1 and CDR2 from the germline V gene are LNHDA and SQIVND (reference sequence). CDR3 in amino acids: CASSGGQNNQPQHF. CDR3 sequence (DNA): TGTGCCAGTAGTGGGGGACAGAACAATCAGCCCCAGCATTTT.

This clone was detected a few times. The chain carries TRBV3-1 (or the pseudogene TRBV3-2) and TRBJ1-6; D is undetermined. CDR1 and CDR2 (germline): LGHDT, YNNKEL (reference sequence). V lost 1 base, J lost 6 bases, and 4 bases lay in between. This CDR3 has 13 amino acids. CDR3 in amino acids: CASSQVLNSPLHF. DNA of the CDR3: TGTGCCAGCAGCCAAGTACTTAATTCACCCCTCCACTTT.

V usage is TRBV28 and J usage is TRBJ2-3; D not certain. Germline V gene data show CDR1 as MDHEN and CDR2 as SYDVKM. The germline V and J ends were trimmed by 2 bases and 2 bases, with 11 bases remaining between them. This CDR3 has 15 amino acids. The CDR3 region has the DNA TGTGCCAGCAGTTTAAGGTATGAGGCCACAGATACGCAGTATTTT. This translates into CASSLRYEATDTQYF.

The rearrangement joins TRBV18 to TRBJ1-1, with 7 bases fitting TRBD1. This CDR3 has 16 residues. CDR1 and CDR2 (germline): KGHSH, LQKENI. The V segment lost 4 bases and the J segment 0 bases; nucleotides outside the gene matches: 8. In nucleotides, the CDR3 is TGTGCCAGCTCACGGGGGACAGAGCTAATGAACACTGAAGCTTTCTTT. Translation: CASSRGTELMNTEAFF.

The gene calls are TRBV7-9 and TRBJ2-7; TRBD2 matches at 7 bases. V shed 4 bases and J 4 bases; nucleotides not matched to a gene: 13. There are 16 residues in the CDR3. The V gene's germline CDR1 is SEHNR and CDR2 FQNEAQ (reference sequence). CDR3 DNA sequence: TGTGCCAGCAGCTCGGCGGGAGTTAAGTCCGGATACGAGCAGTACTTC. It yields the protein CASSSAGVKSGYEQYF.

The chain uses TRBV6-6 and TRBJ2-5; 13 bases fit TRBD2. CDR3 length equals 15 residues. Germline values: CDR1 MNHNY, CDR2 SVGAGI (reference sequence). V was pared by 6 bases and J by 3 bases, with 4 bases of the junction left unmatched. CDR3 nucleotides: TGTGCCAGCAGCGGCGGGACTAGCGGGAAAGAGACCCAGTACTTC. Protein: CASSGGTSGKETQYF.

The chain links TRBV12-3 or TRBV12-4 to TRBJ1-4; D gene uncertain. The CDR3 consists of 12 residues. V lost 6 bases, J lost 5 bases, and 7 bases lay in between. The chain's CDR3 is CASSPRNEKLFF. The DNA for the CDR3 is TGTGCCAGCAGCCCGAGGAATGAAAAACTGTTTTTT.

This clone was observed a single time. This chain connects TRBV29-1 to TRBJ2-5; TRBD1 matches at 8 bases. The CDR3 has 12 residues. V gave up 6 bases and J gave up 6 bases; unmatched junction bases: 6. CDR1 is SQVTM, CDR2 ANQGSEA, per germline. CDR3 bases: TGCAGCGTAGCGACAGGGGTAAAGACCCAGTACTTC. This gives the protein CSVATGVKTQYF.

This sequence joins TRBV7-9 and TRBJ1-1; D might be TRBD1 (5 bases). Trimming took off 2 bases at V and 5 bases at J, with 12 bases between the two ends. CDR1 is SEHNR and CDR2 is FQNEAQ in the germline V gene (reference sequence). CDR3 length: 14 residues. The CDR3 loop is CASSLQGRRTEAFF. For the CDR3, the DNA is TGTGCCAGCAGCTTACAGGGAAGAAGGACTGAAGCTTTCTTT.

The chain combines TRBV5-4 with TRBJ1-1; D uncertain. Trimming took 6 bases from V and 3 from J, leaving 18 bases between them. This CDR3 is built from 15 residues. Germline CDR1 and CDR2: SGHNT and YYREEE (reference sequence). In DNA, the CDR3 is TGTGCCAGCACCCAAGGAGGGAGTCGGCACACTGAAGCTTTCTTT. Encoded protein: CASTQGGSRHTEAFF.

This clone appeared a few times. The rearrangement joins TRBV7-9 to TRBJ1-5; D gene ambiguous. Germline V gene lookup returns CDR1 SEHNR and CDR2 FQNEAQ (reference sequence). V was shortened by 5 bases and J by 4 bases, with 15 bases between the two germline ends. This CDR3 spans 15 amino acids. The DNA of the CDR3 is TGTGCCAGCAGCCCCGGGGAGGGTAGGAATCAGCCCCAGCATTTT. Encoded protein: CASSPGEGRNQPQHF.

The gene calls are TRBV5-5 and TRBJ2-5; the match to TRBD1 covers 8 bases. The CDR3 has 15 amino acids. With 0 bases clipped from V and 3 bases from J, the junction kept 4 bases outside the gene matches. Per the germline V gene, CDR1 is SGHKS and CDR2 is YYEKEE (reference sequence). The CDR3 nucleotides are TGTGCCAGCAGCTTGGTAGGACAGGGAAAAGAGACCCAGTACTTC. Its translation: CASSLVGQGKETQYF. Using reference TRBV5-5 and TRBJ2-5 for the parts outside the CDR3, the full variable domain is DAGVTQSPTHLIKTRGQQVTLRCSPISGHKSVSWYQQVLGQGPQFIFQYYEKEERGRGNFPDRFSARQFPNYSSELNVNALLLGDSALYLCASSLVGQGKETQYFGPGTRLLVL.

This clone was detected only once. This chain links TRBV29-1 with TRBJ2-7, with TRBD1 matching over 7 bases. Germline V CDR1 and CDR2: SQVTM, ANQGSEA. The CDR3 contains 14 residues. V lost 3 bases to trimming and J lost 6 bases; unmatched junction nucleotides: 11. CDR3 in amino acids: CSVDQDRAGAEQYF. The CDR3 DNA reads TGCAGCGTTGACCAAGACAGGGCAGGGGCCGAGCAGTACTTC.

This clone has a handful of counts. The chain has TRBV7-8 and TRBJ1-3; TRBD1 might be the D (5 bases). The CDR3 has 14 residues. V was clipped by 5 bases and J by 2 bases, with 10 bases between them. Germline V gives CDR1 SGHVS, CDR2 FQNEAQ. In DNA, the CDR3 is TGTGCCAGCAGCCTGGGCAGGGCTGGAAACACCATATATTTT. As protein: CASSLGRAGNTIYF.

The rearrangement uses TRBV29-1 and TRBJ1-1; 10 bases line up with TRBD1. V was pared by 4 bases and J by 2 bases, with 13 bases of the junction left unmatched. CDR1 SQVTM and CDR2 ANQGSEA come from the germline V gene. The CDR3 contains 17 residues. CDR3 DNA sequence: TGCAGCGTTGTAATATTCGGGACAGGGGCTTTAAACACTGAAGCTTTCTTT. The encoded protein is CSVVIFGTGALNTEAFF.

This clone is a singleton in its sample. The CDR3 DNA sequence: TGTGCCAGCAGTAGGCAGGGGAATGAAGCTTTCTTT. This encodes CASSRQGNEAFF. The chain recombines TRBV2 with TRBJ1-1; perhaps TRBD1 as D (6 bases). Trimming left V 5 bases short and J 7 bases short, with 11 bases between. The CDR3 loop spans 12 amino acids. Germline V gene sequence: CDR1 SNHLY, CDR2 FYNNEI.

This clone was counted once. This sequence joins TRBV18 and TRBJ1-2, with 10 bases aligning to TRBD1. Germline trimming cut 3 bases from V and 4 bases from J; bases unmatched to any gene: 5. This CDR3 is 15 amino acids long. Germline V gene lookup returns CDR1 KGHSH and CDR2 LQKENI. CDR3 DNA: TGTGCCAGCTCACCCGATCGGACAGGGGGCTATGGCTACACCTTC. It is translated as CASSPDRTGGYGYTF.

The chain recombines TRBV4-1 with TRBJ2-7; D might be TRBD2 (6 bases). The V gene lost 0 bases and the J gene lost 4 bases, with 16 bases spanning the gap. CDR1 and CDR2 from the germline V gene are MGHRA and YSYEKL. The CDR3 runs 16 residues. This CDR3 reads CASSQDMKRRGYEQYF. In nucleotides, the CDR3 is TGCGCCAGCAGCCAAGATATGAAGCGGAGGGGTTACGAGCAGTACTTC.

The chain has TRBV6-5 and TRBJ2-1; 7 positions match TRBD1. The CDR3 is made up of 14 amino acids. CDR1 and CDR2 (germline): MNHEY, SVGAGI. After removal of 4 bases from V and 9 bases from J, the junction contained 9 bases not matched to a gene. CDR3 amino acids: CASSSVYRGSEQFF. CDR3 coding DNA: TGTGCCAGCAGTTCCGTTTACAGGGGAAGTGAGCAGTTCTTC.

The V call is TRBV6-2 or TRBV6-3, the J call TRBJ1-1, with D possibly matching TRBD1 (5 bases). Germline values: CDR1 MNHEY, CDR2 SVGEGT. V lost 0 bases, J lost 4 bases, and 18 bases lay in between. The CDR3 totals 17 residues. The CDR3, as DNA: TGTGCCAGCAGTTACTCTCTTAGCCCATCAGGGCGCACTGAAGCTTTCTTT. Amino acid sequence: CASSYSLSPSGRTEAFF.

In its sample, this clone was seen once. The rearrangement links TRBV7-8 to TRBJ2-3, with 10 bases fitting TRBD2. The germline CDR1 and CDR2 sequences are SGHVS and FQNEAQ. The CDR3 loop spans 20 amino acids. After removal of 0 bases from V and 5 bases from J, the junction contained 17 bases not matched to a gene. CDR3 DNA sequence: TGTGCCAGCAGCTTAGCGGGGGGGCTAGCGGGAGCCCAGGAGGAAGATACGCAGTATTTT. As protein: CASSLAGGLAGAQEEDTQYF.

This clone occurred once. As DNA, the CDR3 is TGTGCCAGCAGGGACAGAGGTACAGATACGCAGTATTTT. This codes for CASRDRGTDTQYF. This rearrangement joins TRBV2 to TRBJ2-3, with a weak D call TRBD1 (6 bases). V gave up 6 bases and J gave up 3 bases, with 10 bases separating them. Per the germline V gene, CDR1 is SNHLY and CDR2 is FYNNEI. The CDR3 covers 13 residues.

CDR3 nucleotides: TGTGCCAGCAGCCCCGGGGTCCTCCGGAGGGCTAACTATGGCTACACCTTC. Amino acids: CASSPGVLRRANYGYTF. The chain couples TRBV7-8 to TRBJ1-2; no clear D gene. CDR3 size: 17 residues. Trimming took 5 bases from V and 0 from J, leaving 19 bases between them. CDR1 and CDR2 from the germline V gene are SGHVS and FQNEAQ.

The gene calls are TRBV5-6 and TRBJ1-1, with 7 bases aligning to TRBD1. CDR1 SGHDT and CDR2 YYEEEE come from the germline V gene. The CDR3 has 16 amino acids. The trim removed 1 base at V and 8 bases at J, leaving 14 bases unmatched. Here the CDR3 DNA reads TGTGCCAGCAGCTTGTCCCAAAGACAGGGCGTAGTGGAAGCTTTCTTT. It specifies CASSLSQRQGVVEAFF.

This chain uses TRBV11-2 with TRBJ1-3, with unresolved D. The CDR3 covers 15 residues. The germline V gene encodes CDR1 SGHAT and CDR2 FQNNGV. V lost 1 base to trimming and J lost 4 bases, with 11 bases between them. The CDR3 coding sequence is TGTGCCAGCAGCTTAGGAGGAAACGGGGGAAACACCATATATTTT. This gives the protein CASSLGGNGGNTIYF.

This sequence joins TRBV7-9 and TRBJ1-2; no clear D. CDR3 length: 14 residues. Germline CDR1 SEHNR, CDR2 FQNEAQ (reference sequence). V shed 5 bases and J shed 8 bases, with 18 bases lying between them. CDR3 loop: CASSPRGRVGGYTF. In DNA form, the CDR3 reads TGTGCCAGCAGCCCACGTGGGAGGGTCGGAGGCTACACCTTC. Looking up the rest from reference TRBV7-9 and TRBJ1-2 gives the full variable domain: DTGVSQNPRHKITKRGQNVTFRCDPISEHNRLYWYRQTLGQGPEFLTYFQNEAQLEKSRLLSDRFSAERPKGSFSTLEIQRTEQGDSAMYLCASSPRGRVGGYTFGSGTRLTVV.

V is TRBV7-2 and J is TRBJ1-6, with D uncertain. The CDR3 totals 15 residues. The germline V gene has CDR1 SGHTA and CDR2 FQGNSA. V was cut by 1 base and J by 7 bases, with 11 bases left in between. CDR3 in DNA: TGTGCCAGCAGCTTAGTTGCGGGGTACAATTCACCCCTCCACTTT. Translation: CASSLVAGYNSPLHF.

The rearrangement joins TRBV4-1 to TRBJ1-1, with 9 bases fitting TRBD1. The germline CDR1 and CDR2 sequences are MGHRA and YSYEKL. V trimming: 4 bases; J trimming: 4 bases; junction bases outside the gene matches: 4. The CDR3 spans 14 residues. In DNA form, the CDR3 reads TGCGCCAGCAGCCTACAGGGGGCGGCCACTGAAGCTTTCTTT. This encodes CASSLQGAATEAFF.